The rows below give T cell receptor beta chains drawn from one sample of a study of CD8 T cells in Susac syndrome. TCRdb reanalysed the immunoSEQ multiplex PCR reads using MiXCR and keeps one entry per CDR3 protein. There are roughly 100,000 distinct CDR3 sequences in the sample; roughly 96% occur only once, and more than 0.55% lies in the top ten. The sequenced sample consisted of CD8+ T cells from PBMCs. All receptors come from a human donor with Susac syndrome. The CDR3 runs from the conserved cysteine through the conserved F or W. A D gene is named only where the DNA matches it firmly. Rows may omit the clone size; those that give it use once, few, many or a size class.

v_call: TRBV13
j_call: TRBJ2-3
clone_size: -
d_call: -
cdr3_length: 13
cdr3_nt: TGTGCCAGCAGCCCGACCGGGGCAGATACGCAGTATTTT
cdr3_aa: CASSPTGADTQYF

v_call: TRBV12-3/TRBV12-4
j_call: TRBJ1-5
clone_size: -
d_call: -
cdr3_length: 14
cdr3_nt: TGTGCCAGCAGTTTAGAGGGGAGCAATCAGCCCCAGCATTTT
cdr3_aa: CASSLEGSNQPQHF

v_call: TRBV30
j_call: TRBJ1-1
clone_size: -
d_call: -
cdr3_length: 13
cdr3_nt: TGTGCCTGGAGTGTACTGAGGGAGGGTGAAGCTTTCTTT
cdr3_aa: CAWSVLREGEAFF

v_call: TRBV3-1
j_call: TRBJ2-2
clone_size: once
d_call: TRBD1
cdr3_length: 21
cdr3_nt: TGTGCCAGCAGCCACTCAACCGGGACAGCGGAGATTCCACGCTCCCCCGGGGAGCTGTTTTTT
cdr3_aa: CASSHSTGTAEIPRSPGELFF

v_call: TRBV20-1
j_call: TRBJ2-5
clone_size: -
d_call: TRBD1
cdr3_length: 13
cdr3_nt: TGCAGTGCTGGAATACAGGGGATTGAGACCCAGTACTTC
cdr3_aa: CSAGIQGIETQYF

v_call: TRBV13
j_call: TRBJ2-3
clone_size: -
d_call: TRBD2
cdr3_length: 14
cdr3_nt: TGTGCCAGCAGCGTCGGGGGGGCCACAGATACGCAGTATTTT
cdr3_aa: CASSVGGATDTQYF

v_call: TRBV5-1
j_call: TRBJ2-1
clone_size: once
d_call: TRBD1
cdr3_length: 14
cdr3_nt: TGCGCCAGCAGTCAGGGGGCGGTGAACAATGAGCAGTTCTTC
cdr3_aa: CASSQGAVNNEQFF

v_call: TRBV29-1
j_call: TRBJ1-2
clone_size: few
d_call: TRBD1
cdr3_length: 10
cdr3_nt: TGCAGCGTGACAGGGGATGGCTACACCTTC
cdr3_aa: CSVTGDGYTF

v_call: TRBV11-2
j_call: TRBJ2-5
clone_size: -
d_call: -
cdr3_length: 11
cdr3_nt: TGTGCCAGCAGCTTAATGGAGACCCAGTACTTC
cdr3_aa: CASSLMETQYF

v_call: TRBV4-3
j_call: TRBJ2-1
clone_size: -
d_call: -
cdr3_length: 17
cdr3_nt: TGCGCCAGCAGCCATCTTCTCCGACAGAGCTCCTACAATGAGCAGTTCTTC
cdr3_aa: CASSHLLRQSSYNEQFF

v_call: TRBV7-2
j_call: TRBJ2-7
clone_size: -
d_call: -
cdr3_length: 13
cdr3_nt: TGTGCCAGCACATGGGACGTTCCCTACGAGCAGTACTTC
cdr3_aa: CASTWDVPYEQYF

v_call: TRBV6-2/TRBV6-3
j_call: TRBJ2-7
clone_size: -
d_call: -
cdr3_length: 14
cdr3_nt: TGTGCCAGCAGCTATCCCGTGAGGGTCGACGAGCAGTACTTC
cdr3_aa: CASSYPVRVDEQYF

v_call: TRBV29-1
j_call: TRBJ1-1
clone_size: -
d_call: -
cdr3_length: 11
cdr3_nt: TGCAGCGTTATATTCGGCGCTGAAGCTTTCTTT
cdr3_aa: CSVIFGAEAFF

v_call: TRBV7-9
j_call: TRBJ1-2
clone_size: -
d_call: TRBD1
cdr3_length: 14
cdr3_nt: TGTGCCAGCAGCTTAGCGGGACAGGGAGAGGGCTACACCTTC
cdr3_aa: CASSLAGQGEGYTF

v_call: TRBV6-5
j_call: TRBJ1-6
clone_size: -
d_call: TRBD1
cdr3_length: 15
cdr3_nt: TGTGCCAGCAGTTACTCGAGGGACAGAGCTTCACCCCTCCACTTT
cdr3_aa: CASSYSRDRASPLHF

v_call: TRBV4-3
j_call: TRBJ2-3
clone_size: -
d_call: TRBD2
cdr3_length: 18
cdr3_nt: TGCGCCAGCAGTCGGACTAGCGGGGGTGATGCTAGCACAGATACGCAGTATTTT
cdr3_aa: CASSRTSGGDASTDTQYF

v_call: TRBV7-9
j_call: TRBJ1-4
clone_size: -
d_call: -
cdr3_length: 15
cdr3_nt: TGTGCCAGCGCCCCCGACCTTTATGGATACGTAGAACTGTTTTTT
cdr3_aa: CASAPDLYGYVELFF

v_call: TRBV5-1
j_call: TRBJ1-2
clone_size: -
d_call: -
cdr3_length: 18
cdr3_nt: TGCGCCAGCAGCCCGGGAGAGGCGGCTAACTCATTTGGCTATGGCTACACCTTC
cdr3_aa: CASSPGEAANSFGYGYTF

v_call: TRBV30
j_call: TRBJ2-7
clone_size: once
d_call: -
cdr3_length: 13
cdr3_nt: TGTGCCTGGGCTTGGGGCGGTACCTACGAGCAGTACTTC
cdr3_aa: CAWAWGGTYEQYF

v_call: TRBV6-5
j_call: TRBJ1-4
clone_size: -
d_call: TRBD1
cdr3_length: 16
cdr3_nt: TGTGCCAGCAGTTACGGGACAGGGGGCGCGGGGGAAAAACTGTTTTTT
cdr3_aa: CASSYGTGGAGEKLFF

v_call: TRBV6-6
j_call: TRBJ1-5
clone_size: -
d_call: -
cdr3_length: 14
cdr3_nt: TGTGCCAGCAGGACCGCCGTATCAGGGCACCCCCAGCATTTT
cdr3_aa: CASRTAVSGHPQHF

v_call: TRBV30
j_call: TRBJ2-5
clone_size: once
d_call: -
cdr3_length: 10
cdr3_nt: TGTGCCTGGAGTGTGGACCACCAGTACTTC
cdr3_aa: CAWSVDHQYF

v_call: TRBV6-5
j_call: TRBJ1-3
clone_size: once
d_call: -
cdr3_length: 15
cdr3_nt: TGTGCCAGCTGGCAACCTGGGCTATCTGGAAACACCATATATTTT
cdr3_aa: CASWQPGLSGNTIYF

v_call: TRBV5-4
j_call: TRBJ2-3
clone_size: -
d_call: -
cdr3_length: 12
cdr3_nt: TGTGCCAGCAGCAGGGACCAAGATACGCAGTATTTT
cdr3_aa: CASSRDQDTQYF

v_call: TRBV4-2
j_call: TRBJ1-5
clone_size: -
d_call: -
cdr3_length: 13
cdr3_nt: TGTGCCAGCAGCCAATTTGTCAATCAGCCCCAGCATTTT
cdr3_aa: CASSQFVNQPQHF

v_call: TRBV19
j_call: TRBJ2-4
clone_size: -
d_call: -
cdr3_length: 13
cdr3_nt: TGTGCCAGTAGCCCGACAGAGGCAAACATTCAGTACTTC
cdr3_aa: CASSPTEANIQYF

v_call: TRBV6-2/TRBV6-3
j_call: TRBJ1-1
clone_size: -
d_call: -
cdr3_length: 12
cdr3_nt: TGTGCCAGCAGCTCATCGGGGTACGAAGCTTTCTTT
cdr3_aa: CASSSSGYEAFF

v_call: TRBV15
j_call: TRBJ1-1
clone_size: -
d_call: -
cdr3_length: 14
cdr3_nt: TGTGCCACCGGAGGGGAAAACTCGAACACTGAAGCTTTCTTT
cdr3_aa: CATGGENSNTEAFF

v_call: TRBV7-3
j_call: TRBJ2-1
clone_size: -
d_call: TRBD1
cdr3_length: 15
cdr3_nt: TGTGCCAGCAGCTTTCTAGGGGGCGGCTACAATGAGCAGTTCTTC
cdr3_aa: CASSFLGGGYNEQFF

v_call: TRBV7-8
j_call: TRBJ2-7
clone_size: -
d_call: -
cdr3_length: 12
cdr3_nt: TGTGCCAGCAGCCCCAATTCCTACGAGCAGTACTTC
cdr3_aa: CASSPNSYEQYF

v_call: TRBV9
j_call: TRBJ2-5
clone_size: -
d_call: -
cdr3_length: 14
cdr3_nt: TGTGCCAGCAGCTACCAGGGGGGTCGGGAGACCCAGTACTTC
cdr3_aa: CASSYQGGRETQYF

v_call: TRBV6-5
j_call: TRBJ1-2
clone_size: -
d_call: -
cdr3_length: 13
cdr3_nt: TGTGCCAGCAGTACGACAGAGCTCTGGGGCTACACCTTC
cdr3_aa: CASSTTELWGYTF

v_call: TRBV27
j_call: TRBJ1-5
clone_size: -
d_call: -
cdr3_length: 13
cdr3_nt: TGTGCCAGCAGTTTGTCTAGCAATCAGCCCCAGCATTTT
cdr3_aa: CASSLSSNQPQHF

v_call: TRBV4-2
j_call: TRBJ1-1
clone_size: -
d_call: TRBD1
cdr3_length: 16
cdr3_nt: TGTGCCAGCAGCCCCGGGACAGGCGGGACGAACACTGAAGCTTTCTTT
cdr3_aa: CASSPGTGGTNTEAFF

v_call: TRBV29-1
j_call: TRBJ1-1
clone_size: -
d_call: TRBD1
cdr3_length: 14
cdr3_nt: TGCAGCGTCACGCTGGGGACAGGGGGCACTGAAGCTTTCTTT
cdr3_aa: CSVTLGTGGTEAFF

v_call: TRBV12-3/TRBV12-4
j_call: TRBJ2-7
clone_size: -
d_call: TRBD1
cdr3_length: 12
cdr3_nt: TGTGCCAGCAGGAAGACAGGGGGAGAGCAGTACTTC
cdr3_aa: CASRKTGGEQYF

v_call: TRBV20-1
j_call: TRBJ2-7
clone_size: -
d_call: -
cdr3_length: 13
cdr3_nt: TGCAGTGCTAGAGTTCCAGCCAGCTACGAGCAGTACTTC
cdr3_aa: CSARVPASYEQYF

v_call: TRBV30
j_call: TRBJ2-7
clone_size: -
d_call: TRBD1
cdr3_length: 12
cdr3_nt: TGTGCCTTGACAGGGGGGTCCTACGAGCAGTACTTC
cdr3_aa: CALTGGSYEQYF

v_call: TRBV5-1
j_call: TRBJ2-5
clone_size: -
d_call: -
cdr3_length: 15
cdr3_nt: TGCGCCAGCAGCTTGGGAGACAGCCCCCAAGAGACCCAGTACTTC
cdr3_aa: CASSLGDSPQETQYF

v_call: TRBV7-2
j_call: TRBJ1-2
clone_size: -
d_call: TRBD1
cdr3_length: 14
cdr3_nt: TGTGCCAGCAGCTTCTTGAACATGGACAGGGGTCTCACCTTC
cdr3_aa: CASSFLNMDRGLTF

v_call: TRBV9
j_call: TRBJ2-1
clone_size: once
d_call: -
cdr3_length: 11
cdr3_nt: TGTGCCAGCAGCGCTAGCGATGAGCAGTTCTTC
cdr3_aa: CASSASDEQFF

v_call: TRBV9
j_call: TRBJ2-7
clone_size: -
d_call: -
cdr3_length: 13
cdr3_nt: TGTGCCAGCAGCGGGCCAGTTTTATACGAGCAGTACTTC
cdr3_aa: CASSGPVLYEQYF

v_call: TRBV6-6
j_call: TRBJ2-3
clone_size: -
d_call: -
cdr3_length: 14
cdr3_nt: TGTGCCACCCGTCAATTGTTAACGACAGATACGCAGTATTTT
cdr3_aa: CATRQLLTTDTQYF

v_call: TRBV20-1
j_call: TRBJ2-3
clone_size: -
d_call: TRBD2
cdr3_length: 15
cdr3_nt: TGCAGTGCTAATGGACTAGCGGCTAACACAGATACGCAGTATTTT
cdr3_aa: CSANGLAANTDTQYF

v_call: TRBV6-5
j_call: TRBJ2-3
clone_size: few
d_call: -
cdr3_length: 12
cdr3_nt: TGTGCCAGCAGTTACTCTGGGGAAACGCAGTATTTT
cdr3_aa: CASSYSGETQYF

v_call: TRBV30
j_call: TRBJ1-5
clone_size: -
d_call: -
cdr3_length: 13
cdr3_nt: TGTGCCTGGAGCGGGGGGGAGGGACAGCCCCAGCATTTT
cdr3_aa: CAWSGGEGQPQHF

v_call: TRBV5-1
j_call: TRBJ1-6
clone_size: -
d_call: -
cdr3_length: 16
cdr3_nt: TGCGCCAGCAGCCAAGAAGTGAGGTCAAATAATTCACCCCTCCACTTT
cdr3_aa: CASSQEVRSNNSPLHF

v_call: TRBV19
j_call: TRBJ2-7
clone_size: -
d_call: TRBD2
cdr3_length: 15
cdr3_nt: TGTGCCAGTAGTCGCTTAGCGGGGGCTACCTACGAGCAGTACTTC
cdr3_aa: CASSRLAGATYEQYF

v_call: TRBV4-3
j_call: TRBJ2-1
clone_size: -
d_call: -
cdr3_length: 17
cdr3_nt: TGCGCCAGCAGCCAAGATCTACCGAGGGAGTGGGACAATGAGCAGTTCTTC
cdr3_aa: CASSQDLPREWDNEQFF

v_call: TRBV6-5
j_call: TRBJ2-6
clone_size: -
d_call: -
cdr3_length: 14
cdr3_nt: TGTGCCACCAAATTAAGACAGAATTACAACGTCCTGACTTTC
cdr3_aa: CATKLRQNYNVLTF